What follows are 27 T cell receptor beta chains derived from one specimen sequenced in a study of cytomegalovirus exposure and HLA in healthy donors. The study ran its PCR with 60 Vbeta and 13 Jbeta primers. Generated by immunoSEQ multiplex PCR, the TCRdb table keeps only in-frame clones and is missing some. The profile covers about 190,000 clones, with about 77% appearing a single time and about 5% taken by the ten largest. Specimen: PBMCs. The receptors derive from a man under 40 in good health and CMV-seropositive.

V gene TRBV23-1 combines with J gene TRBJ1-3; no clear D. TRBV23-1 carries the ORF label, with uncertain function. Trimming took 0 bases from V and 0 from J, leaving 15 bases between them. The CDR3 consists of 18 residues. CDR3 loop: CASSQSGSQSSSGNTIYF. CDR3 nucleotide sequence: TGCGCCAGCAGTCAATCGGGGAGTCAATCCTCCTCTGGAAACACCATATATTTT.

The rearrangement uses TRBV5-1 and TRBJ2-7; 11 bases fit TRBD2. Per germline, CDR1 SGHRS and CDR2 YFSETQ. The V segment lost 0 bases and the J segment 6 bases; nucleotides outside the gene matches: 2. This CDR3 contains 14 residues. The DNA for the CDR3 is TGCGCCAGCAGCTTGGGGGGGACTAGCGGCGAGCAGTACTTC. Protein: CASSLGGTSGEQYF.

The rearrangement links TRBV4-3 to TRBJ1-2; possibly TRBD1 for D (5 bases). Germline values: CDR1 LGHNA, CDR2 YSLEER. The CDR3 is 15 amino acids. V gave up 1 base and J gave up 4 bases, with 13 bases separating them. CDR3 protein: CASSQGAPDSYGYTF. The DNA for the CDR3 is TGCGCCAGCAGCCAAGGGGCACCTGACAGCTATGGCTACACCTTC.

The rearrangement joins TRBV27 to TRBJ2-5; tentative D call: TRBD2 (6 bases). The CDR3 extends over 14 amino acids. Deletions cut 5 bases from V and 11 bases from J, with 21 bases between. Germline loops: CDR1 MNHEY, CDR2 SMNVEV (reference sequence). The CDR3 bases are TGTGCCAGCAGTCCCGGGACTGGCAGAGGAGAGCAGTACTTC. It is translated as CASSPGTGRGEQYF.

The CDR3 coding sequence is TGTGCCAGCAGCTTAGATACTAGCGGGGCCTACCGCCAGTATTTT. Encoded protein: CASSLDTSGAYRQYF. The V and J genes are TRBV7-3 and TRBJ2-3; TRBD2 matches at 10 bases. This CDR3 comprises 15 residues. Germline V gene lookup returns CDR1 SGHTA and CDR2 FQGTGA. Trimming at V came to 2 bases and at J to 12 bases, leaving 11 bases not matched to a gene.

The chain combines TRBV18 with TRBJ1-2, with D perhaps TRBD1 (5 bases). V lost 2 bases to trimming and J lost 3 bases, with 10 bases between them. The CDR3 contains 14 residues. Germline CDR1 KGHSH, CDR2 LQKENI. The chain's CDR3 is CASSPTGDDYGYTF. The CDR3 DNA is TGTGCCAGCTCACCAACGGGGGACGACTATGGCTACACCTTC.

V and J are TRBV6-5 and TRBJ2-7, with 8 bases fitting TRBD1. Germline loops: CDR1 MNHEY, CDR2 SVGAGI. V was pared by 5 bases and J by 5 bases, with 8 bases of the junction left unmatched. This CDR3 has 14 residues. This CDR3 reads CASSGRQGMDEQYF. The CDR3 DNA is TGTGCCAGCAGTGGCCGACAGGGGATGGACGAGCAGTACTTC.

V is TRBV9 and J is TRBJ2-5; TRBD1 matches at 8 bases. V dropped 2 bases and J dropped 5; count of bases not matched to a gene: 11. CDR3 length: 16 residues. Germline CDR1 reads SGDLS; CDR2 reads YYNGEE. The DNA for the CDR3 is TGTGCCAGCAGCGTTACACAAGCAGGGGGCTGGGAGACCCAGTACTTC. As protein: CASSVTQAGGWETQYF.

This clone was recorded a few times. The J gene is TRBJ2-5, the V gene TRBV7-2; D gene unclear. Looked up from germline, CDR1 is SGHTA and CDR2 is FQGNSA. Deletions cut 5 bases from V and 0 bases from J, with 10 bases between. The CDR3 runs 14 residues. The CDR3 DNA sequence: TGTGCCAGCAGCAGAACAACGTACCAAGAGACCCAGTACTTC. This codes for CASSRTTYQETQYF.

The chain links TRBV10-3 to TRBJ2-7, with TRBD2 matching 10 bases. CDR3 length: 16 amino acids. V lost 0 bases to trimming and J lost 0 bases; unmatched junction nucleotides: 2. Germline loops: CDR1 ENHRY, CDR2 SYGVKD. The DNA for the CDR3 is TGTGCCATCAGTGAGTCGAGGACTAGCGGCTCCTACGAGCAGTACTTC. Translating gives CAISESRTSGSYEQYF.

In its sample, this clone was seen a few times. The chain has TRBV18 and TRBJ2-7, with TRBD1 identical over 8 bases. V lost 0 bases, J lost 5 bases, and 6 bases stayed unmatched. This CDR3 contains 15 residues. CDR1 and CDR2 from the germline V gene are KGHSH and LQKENI. The DNA of the CDR3 is TGTGCCAGCTCACCACCCCGGACAGGGATCAACGAGCAGTACTTC. It is translated as CASSPPRTGINEQYF.

J is TRBJ1-1 and V is TRBV4-3; D gene uncertain. V dropped 7 bases and J dropped 5 bases, with 20 bases sitting between them. Per germline, CDR1 LGHNA and CDR2 YSLEER. This CDR3 comprises 15 residues. The CDR3 loop is CASKVGAPSSTEAFF. CDR3 nucleotide sequence: TGCGCCAGCAAAGTCGGTGCCCCCTCGAGTACTGAAGCTTTCTTT.

The genes are TRBV19 and TRBJ2-5; 8 nucleotides align to TRBD2. Germline V gives CDR1 LNHDA, CDR2 SQIVND (reference sequence). There are 13 residues in the CDR3. The J segment lost 6 bases and the V segment lost 8 bases, leaving 8 bases of the junction unmatched. CDR3 sequence: CASARWTSQTQYF. As DNA, the CDR3 is TGTGCCAGTGCGAGGTGGACTAGCCAGACCCAGTACTTC.

V gene TRBV27 combines with J gene TRBJ1-6, with 10 bases lining up with TRBD1. Germline lookup yields CDR1 MNHEY and CDR2 SMNVEV (reference sequence). This CDR3 has 20 amino acids. The V and J ends lost 2 bases and 1 base, in that order; junction bases with no gene match: 11. The CDR3 DNA reads as TGTGCCAGCAGTTTACTCTCCCGACAGGGGGCCGGGTCCTATAATTCACCCCTCCACTTT. This sequence encodes CASSLLSRQGAGSYNSPLHF.

This clone showed up just once. V is TRBV5-6 and J is TRBJ1-2; D perhaps matches TRBD1 (5 bases). CDR3 length: 12 amino acids. The V end was cut by 4 bases, the J end by 6 bases, with 10 bases between. Germline CDR1 SGHDT, CDR2 YYEEEE. The CDR3 here is CASSPDNHGYTF. In nucleotides, the CDR3 is TGTGCCAGCAGCCCGGACAATCATGGCTACACCTTC.

The gene calls are TRBV5-4 and TRBJ2-5; maybe TRBD2 (6 bases). The J call could be wrong; TRBJ2-7 is a better fit for the DNA end. Per germline, CDR1 SGHNT and CDR2 YYREEE (reference sequence). This CDR3 has 15 residues. The CDR3, as DNA: TGTGCCAGCAGCTTGGGGCGGGACTCAGCCTACGAGCAGTACTTC. Its translation is CASSLGRDSAYEQYF.

The J gene is TRBJ2-3, the V gene TRBV9, with 9 bases lining up with TRBD2. Germline loops: CDR1 SGDLS, CDR2 YYNGEE. Trimming took 4 bases from V and 1 from J; bases not matched to a gene: 4. The CDR3 is 15 residues long. CDR3 protein: CASSRASGGTDTQYF. As DNA, the CDR3 is TGTGCCAGCAGCCGGGCTAGCGGGGGCACAGATACGCAGTATTTT.

The CDR3 DNA is TGTGCCAGCAGCTTAACGTGGGAGACCGGGGAGCTGTTTTTT. Translation: CASSLTWETGELFF. The chain is built from TRBV7-3 and TRBJ2-2, with D perhaps matching TRBD2 (5 bases). This CDR3 spans 14 amino acids. V lost 0 bases to trimming and J lost 5 bases, with 7 bases between them. Germline V gene data show CDR1 as SGHTA and CDR2 as FQGTGA.

DNA of the CDR3: TGTGCCAGCAGGCCAGGGTTTGGGGCCAACGTCCTGACTTTC. Residues: CASRPGFGANVLTF. The chain is built from TRBV6-5 and TRBJ2-6, with a tentative D call TRBD1 (5 bases). Germline CDR1 and CDR2: MNHEY and SVGAGI. The CDR3 runs 14 residues. V shed 6 bases and J shed 3 bases, with 9 bases lying between them.

This rearrangement joins TRBV7-6 to TRBJ2-5; TRBD2 is a possible D gene (6 bases). The CDR3 contains 14 residues. Trimming took off 5 bases at V and 5 bases at J, with 15 bases between the two ends. Per germline, CDR1 SGHVS and CDR2 FNYEAQ. The CDR3 sequence is CASSLRTAGETQYF. The DNA for the CDR3 is TGTGCCAGCAGCCTACGGACCGCGGGGGAGACCCAGTACTTC. The full variable domain, in which reference TRBV7-6 and TRBJ2-5 provide the parts outside the CDR3, is GAGVSQSPRYKVTKRGQDVALRCDPISGHVSLYWYRQALGQGPEFLTYFNYEAQQDKSGLPNDRFSAERPEGSISTLTIQRTEQRDSAMYRCASSLRTAGETQYFGPGTRLLVL.

V gene TRBV7-2 combines with J gene TRBJ2-7; D is ambiguous. V shed 5 bases and J shed 0 bases, with 11 bases lying between them. CDR1 SGHTA and CDR2 FQGNSA come from the germline V gene. This CDR3 spans 14 amino acids. Here the CDR3 reads CASSPRIVSYEQYF. The CDR3 DNA is TGTGCCAGCAGCCCCAGGATCGTCTCCTACGAGCAGTACTTC. The full variable domain, its missing parts supplied by reference TRBV7-2 and TRBJ2-7, is GAGVSQSPSNKVTEKGKDVELRCDPISGHTALYWYRQSLGQGLEFLIYFQGNSAPDKSGLPSDRFSAERTGGSVSTLTIQRTQQEDSAVYLCASSPRIVSYEQYFGPGTRLTVT.

The chain carries TRBV5-4 and TRBJ1-1; 7 bases align to TRBD1. Germline-derived CDR1 and CDR2 are SGHNT and YYREEE (reference sequence). The CDR3 length is 14 residues. Unmatched junction bases numbered 3, after V lost 4 bases and J lost 0 bases. The CDR3 DNA reads as TGTGCCAGCAGCCGGGACAGCATGAACACTGAAGCTTTCTTT. It yields the protein CASSRDSMNTEAFF. The full variable domain, completed using reference TRBV5-4 and TRBJ1-1, is ETGVTQSPTHLIKTRGQQVTLRCSSQSGHNTVSWYQQALGQGPQFIFQYYREEENGRGNFPPRFSGLQFPNYSSELNVNALELDDSALYLCASSRDSMNTEAFFGQGTRLTVV.

In the case of this clone: The sample contains more than one DNA sequence encoding this CDR3. The rearrangement uses TRBV7-2 and TRBJ1-2; D may be TRBD1 (6 bases). Germline V CDR1 and CDR2: SGHTA, FQGNSA. The CDR3 has 14 amino acids. V lost 5 bases, J lost 4 bases, and 14 bases lay in between. The chain's CDR3 is CASSPGQGGYGYTF. The CDR3 nucleotides read TGTGCCAGCAGCCCGGGACAAGGGGGCTATGGCTACACCTTC.

This clone was found a few times. The J gene is TRBJ2-7, the V gene TRBV5-4; TRBD2 agrees at 7 bases. Trimming removed 0 bases from V and 7 bases from J; junction bases left unmatched: 7. From germline, CDR1 is SGHNT and CDR2 YYREEE (reference sequence). The CDR3 is 14 residues long. CDR3 amino acids: CASSLARPGGEQYF. The CDR3 DNA follows: TGTGCCAGCAGCTTGGCCAGGCCCGGGGGGGAGCAGTACTTC.

The J gene is TRBJ2-5, the V gene TRBV5-1; 7 nucleotides match TRBD1. This CDR3 has 14 residues. Looked up from germline, CDR1 is SGHRS and CDR2 is YFSETQ. V trimming: 7 bases; J trimming: 1 base; junction bases outside the gene matches: 7. CDR3 sequence: CASSRQGSQETQYF. The CDR3, as DNA: TGCGCCAGCTCGAGACAGGGAAGCCAAGAGACCCAGTACTTC.

This clone was observed a handful of times. The chain recombines TRBV5-8 with TRBJ1-6; D ambiguous. The CDR3 length is 17 residues. Trimming cost V 4 bases and J 8 bases, with 22 bases left between them. CDR1 and CDR2 (germline): SGHTS, YDEGEE. CDR3 coding DNA: TGTGCCAGCAGCCGGGGTTTGGGGTCGGGGAGTGATTCACCCCTCCACTTT. It is translated as CASSRGLGSGSDSPLHF.

The chain carries TRBV7-8 and TRBJ1-3; TRBD1 is a possible D gene (6 bases). This CDR3 has 15 amino acids. Germline lookup yields CDR1 SGHVS and CDR2 FQNEAQ. V gave up 5 bases and J gave up 3 bases, with 14 bases separating them. This CDR3 reads CASSLLTGFGNTIYF. The CDR3 DNA reads TGTGCCAGCAGCCTCCTAACAGGGTTTGGAAACACCATATATTTT.